This T cell receptor (beta chain) originates from a study of T-cell reconstitution after alpha-beta-depleted transplantation in children. The TCRbeta library was prepared with unique molecular identifiers. Each CDR3 protein is one row after TCRdb ran MiXCR on the PCR reads. The sample includes some 300,000 distinct CDR3 sequences, about 9.3% of them seen just once. V shed 2 bases and J shed 3 bases, with 5 bases lying between them. The CDR3 is made up of 12 amino acids. The germline gives CDR1 SEHNR, CDR2 FQNEAQ (reference sequence). Ten or more counts support this clonotype. The sequencing here drew on PBMCs from the stem cell graft donor, taken from the stem cell graft. The receptor was derived from a human donor who donated a stem cell graft to a child with acute lymphoblastic leukemia. V usage is TRBV7-9 and J usage is TRBJ2-7; D uncertain. CDR3 sequence reads: CASSLRNYEQYF. CDR3 nucleotide sequence: TGTGCCAGCAGCTTACGCAACTACGAGCAGTACTTC.